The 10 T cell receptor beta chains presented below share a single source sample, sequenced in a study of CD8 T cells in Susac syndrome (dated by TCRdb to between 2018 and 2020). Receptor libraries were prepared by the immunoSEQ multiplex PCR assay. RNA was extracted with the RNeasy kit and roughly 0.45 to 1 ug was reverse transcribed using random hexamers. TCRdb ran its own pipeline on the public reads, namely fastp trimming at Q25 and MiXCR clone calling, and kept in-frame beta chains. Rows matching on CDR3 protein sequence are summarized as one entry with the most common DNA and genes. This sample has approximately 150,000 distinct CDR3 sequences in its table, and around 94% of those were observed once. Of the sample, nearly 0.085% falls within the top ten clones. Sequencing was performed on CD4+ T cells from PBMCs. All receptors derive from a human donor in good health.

The CDR3 region has the DNA TGTGCCAGCAGTTACCAATCGCGACACCGGAACACCGGGGAGCTGTTTTTT. The encoded protein is CASSYQSRHRNTGELFF. The chain employs TRBV27 and TRBJ2-2; D is ambiguous. Germline CDR1 MNHEY, CDR2 SMNVEV (reference sequence). CDR3 length: 17 amino acids. Trimming cost V 4 bases and J 1 base, with 16 bases left between them.

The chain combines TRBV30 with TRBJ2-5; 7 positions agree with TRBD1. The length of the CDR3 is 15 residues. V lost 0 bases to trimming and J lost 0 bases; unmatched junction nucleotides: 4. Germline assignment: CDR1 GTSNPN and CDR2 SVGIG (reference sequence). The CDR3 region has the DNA TGTGCCTGGAGTGTCCTCGGGACAGACCAAGAGACCCAGTACTTC. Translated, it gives CAWSVLGTDQETQYF. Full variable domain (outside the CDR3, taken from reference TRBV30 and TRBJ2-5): SQTIHQWPATLVQPVGSPLSLECTVEGTSNPNLYWYRQAAGRGLQLLFYSVGIGQISSEVPQNLSASRPQDRQFILSSKKLLLSDSGFYLCAWSVLGTDQETQYFGPGTRLLVL.

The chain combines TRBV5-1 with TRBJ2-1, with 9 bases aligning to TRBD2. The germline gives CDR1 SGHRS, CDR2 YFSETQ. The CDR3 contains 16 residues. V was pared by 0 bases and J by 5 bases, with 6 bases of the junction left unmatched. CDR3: CASSLGAGGPHNEQFF. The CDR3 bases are TGCGCCAGCAGCTTGGGGGCGGGAGGGCCTCACAATGAGCAGTTCTTC.

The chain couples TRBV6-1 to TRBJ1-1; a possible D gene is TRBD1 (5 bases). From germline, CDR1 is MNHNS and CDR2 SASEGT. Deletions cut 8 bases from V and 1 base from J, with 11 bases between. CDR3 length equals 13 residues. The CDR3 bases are TGTGCCAGCTCATGGACAAGGAACACTGAAGCTTTCTTT. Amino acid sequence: CASSWTRNTEAFF.

CDR3 region: CASSRDSNSYNEQFF. The CDR3 DNA follows: TGTGCCAGCAGCAGAGACAGTAACTCCTACAATGAGCAGTTCTTC. This chain connects TRBV5-4 to TRBJ2-1; the D gene is possibly TRBD1 (5 bases). The V end lost 4 bases, the J end lost 0 bases, and 11 bases lay between the germline ends. The germline V gene encodes CDR1 SGHNT and CDR2 YYREEE (reference sequence). The CDR3 is 15 amino acids.

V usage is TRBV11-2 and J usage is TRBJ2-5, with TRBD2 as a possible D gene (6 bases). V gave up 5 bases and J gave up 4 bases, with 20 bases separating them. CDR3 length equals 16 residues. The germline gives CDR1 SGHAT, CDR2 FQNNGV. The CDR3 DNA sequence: TGTGCCAGCAGCACAACCGGCCCCGGGGGTTTAGAGACCCAGTACTTC. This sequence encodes CASSTTGPGGLETQYF.

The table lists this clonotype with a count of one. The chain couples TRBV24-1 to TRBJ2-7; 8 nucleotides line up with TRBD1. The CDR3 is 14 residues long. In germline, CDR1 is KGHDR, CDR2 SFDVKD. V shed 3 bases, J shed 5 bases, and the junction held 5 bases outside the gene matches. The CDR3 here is CATSDPTGGNEQYF. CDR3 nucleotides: TGTGCCACCAGTGATCCAACAGGGGGAAACGAGCAGTACTTC.

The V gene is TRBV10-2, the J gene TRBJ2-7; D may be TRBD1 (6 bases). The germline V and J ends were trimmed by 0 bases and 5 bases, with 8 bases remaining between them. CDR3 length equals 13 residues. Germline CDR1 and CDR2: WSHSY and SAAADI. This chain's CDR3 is CASSESTGDEQYF. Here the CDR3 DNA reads TGCGCCAGCAGTGAGTCGACAGGAGACGAGCAGTACTTC.

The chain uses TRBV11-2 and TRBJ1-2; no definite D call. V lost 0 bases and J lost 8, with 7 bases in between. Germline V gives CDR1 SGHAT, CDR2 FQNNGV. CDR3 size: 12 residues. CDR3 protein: CASSLEGSGYTF. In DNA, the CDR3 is TGTGCCAGCAGCTTAGAAGGGAGCGGCTACACCTTC.

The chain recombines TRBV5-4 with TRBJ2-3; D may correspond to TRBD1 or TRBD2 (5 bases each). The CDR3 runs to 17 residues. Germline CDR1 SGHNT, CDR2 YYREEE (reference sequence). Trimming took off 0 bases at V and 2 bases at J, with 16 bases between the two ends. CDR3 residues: CASSLEGPTDPTDTQYF. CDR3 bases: TGTGCCAGCAGCTTGGAGGGACCTACCGACCCCACAGATACGCAGTATTTT.